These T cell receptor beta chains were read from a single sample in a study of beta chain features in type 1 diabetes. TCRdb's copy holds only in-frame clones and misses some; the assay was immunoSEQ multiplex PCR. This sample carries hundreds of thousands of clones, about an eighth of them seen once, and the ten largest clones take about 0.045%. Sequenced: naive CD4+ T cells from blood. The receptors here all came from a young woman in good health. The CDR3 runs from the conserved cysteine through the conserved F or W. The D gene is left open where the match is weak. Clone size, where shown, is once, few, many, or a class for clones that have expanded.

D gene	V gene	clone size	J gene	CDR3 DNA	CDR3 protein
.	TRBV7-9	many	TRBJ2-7	TGTGCCAGCAGCTTAGTCTCCTACGAGCAGTACTTC	CASSLVSYEQYF
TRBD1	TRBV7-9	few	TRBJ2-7	TGTGCCAGCAGCCAACAGGGGCAGACGCGGGAGCAGTACTTC	CASSQQGQTREQYF
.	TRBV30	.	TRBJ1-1	TGTGCCTGGAGTGTAGTCTTGAGCACTGAAGCTTTCTTT	CAWSVVLSTEAFF
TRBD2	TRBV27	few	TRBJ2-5	TGTGCCAGCAGTCACCCTAGCGGGGGAGGGGAGACCCAGTACTTC	CASSHPSGGGETQYF
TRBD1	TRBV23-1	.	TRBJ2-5	TGCGCCAGCAGTTCAGGGGGCGGGGAGACCCAGTACTTC	CASSSGGGETQYF
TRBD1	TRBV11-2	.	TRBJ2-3	TGTGCCAGCAGCCCGTCAGGGGGCCTGGATACGCAGTATTTT	CASSPSGGLDTQYF
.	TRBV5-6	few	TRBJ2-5	TGTGCCAGCAGTTTGGGACCGGGTCCAGGAGAGACCCAGTACTTC	CASSLGPGPGETQYF
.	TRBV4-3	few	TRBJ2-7	TGCGCCAGCAGCCAGGACCACAACAGGTTCGGCGGCGAGCAGTACTTC	CASSQDHNRFGGEQYF
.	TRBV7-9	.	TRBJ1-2	TGTGCCAGCAGCTCCCGGGGGAGCCCCGGGTATGGCTACACCTTC	CASSSRGSPGYGYTF
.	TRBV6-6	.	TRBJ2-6	TGTGCCGTCCGCGGAGGGAGCGCGGGCGGGGCCAACGTCCTGACTTTC	CAVRGGSAGGANVLTF
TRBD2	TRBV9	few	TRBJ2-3	TGTGCCAGCAGCGCCTCGCCACTAGCGGGCACAGATACGCAGTATTTT	CASSASPLAGTDTQYF
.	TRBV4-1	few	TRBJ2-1	TGCGCCAGCAGCCGAGACGCCGGTGGGTATTATGAGCAGTTCTTC	CASSRDAGGYYEQFF
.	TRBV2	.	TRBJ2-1	TGTGCCACCTCGGGCAGATACAATGAGCAGTTCTTC	CATSGRYNEQFF
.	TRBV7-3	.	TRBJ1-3	TGTGCCAGCAGCTTAAGTCCAGGCACCTCTGGAAACACCATATATTTT	CASSLSPGTSGNTIYF
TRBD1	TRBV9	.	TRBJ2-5	TGTGCCAGCAACCGGGACAGGGGGCGTCAAGAGACCCAGTACTTC	CASNRDRGRQETQYF
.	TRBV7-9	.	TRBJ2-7	TGTGCCAGCAGCGCGCCCCGGGGTATCCGGACCTACGAGCAGTACTTC	CASSAPRGIRTYEQYF
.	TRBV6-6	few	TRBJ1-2	TGTGCCAGCGTAGGGCGACTCGAGCAGGGAGGCTACACCTTC	CASVGRLEQGGYTF
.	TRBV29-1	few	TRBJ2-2	TGCAGCGTGCGGGATCTCGGTTTCACCGGGGAGCTGTTTTTT	CSVRDLGFTGELFF
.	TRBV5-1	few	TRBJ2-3	TGCGCCAGCAGCTTCGGGACATCCGGCACAGATACGCAGTATTTT	CASSFGTSGTDTQYF
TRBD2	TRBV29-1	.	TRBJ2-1	TGCAGCGCCCGGACTAGCGGGGGGGTCAGCTCCTACAATGAGCAGTTCTTC	CSARTSGGVSSYNEQFF
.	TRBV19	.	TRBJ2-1	TGTGCCAGTAGTATCGGACAGTACAATGAGCAGTTCTTC	CASSIGQYNEQFF
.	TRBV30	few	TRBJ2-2	TGTGCCTGGACAGGCCCGGTCTGGACCGGGGAGCTGTTTTTT	CAWTGPVWTGELFF
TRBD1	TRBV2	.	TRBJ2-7	TGTGCCAGCACTGAACGGACAGGGGTACAAGGCGAGCAGTACTTC	CASTERTGVQGEQYF
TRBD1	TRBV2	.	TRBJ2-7	TGTGCCAGCAGTGGAGGACCAACAGGGGCAAACTACGAGCAGTACTTC	CASSGGPTGANYEQYF
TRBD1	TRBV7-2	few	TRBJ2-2	TGTGCCAGCAGCCTTACCGGGACAGTGAACACCGGGGAGCTGTTTTTT	CASSLTGTVNTGELFF
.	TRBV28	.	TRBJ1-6	TGTGCCAGCACCACGGACAGCGGATCCAATTCACCCCTCCACTTT	CASTTDSGSNSPLHF
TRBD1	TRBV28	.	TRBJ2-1	TGTGCCAGCAGCCAGGACAGGACCTACAATGAGCAGTTCTTC	CASSQDRTYNEQFF
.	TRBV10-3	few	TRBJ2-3	TGTGCCATCAGTGATAGGGGGGTCGGCAACACAGATACGCAGTATTTT	CAISDRGVGNTDTQYF
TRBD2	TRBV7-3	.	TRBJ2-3	TGTGCCAGCAGCTTAGAAGCGGGAAGAATCACAGATACGCAGTATTTT	CASSLEAGRITDTQYF
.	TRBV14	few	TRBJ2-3	TGTGCCAGCAGCCAAGACGGCGGGATGGGCACAGATACGCAGTATTTT	CASSQDGGMGTDTQYF
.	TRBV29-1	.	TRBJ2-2	TGCAGCGCTATTATCCGGGCCCCTGACTTACCAACCGGGGAGCTGTTTTTT	CSAIIRAPDLPTGELFF
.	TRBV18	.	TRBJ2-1	TGTGCCAGCTCACCAGCACAGGTGCTGAACAATGAGCAGTTCTTC	CASSPAQVLNNEQFF
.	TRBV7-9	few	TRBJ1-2	TGTGCCAGCAGCGCTAGGGGAGGCTACACCTTC	CASSARGGYTF
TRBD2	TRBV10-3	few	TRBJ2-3	TGTGCCATCAGTCCTAGCGGAAGCACAGATACGCAGTATTTT	CAISPSGSTDTQYF
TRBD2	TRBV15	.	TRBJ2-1	TGTGCCACCAGCAAGGGACTATACAATGAGCAGTTCTTC	CATSKGLYNEQFF
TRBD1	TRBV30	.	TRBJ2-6	TGTGCCTGGAGGGGACAGGGAACTGGGGCCAACGTCCTGACTTTC	CAWRGQGTGANVLTF
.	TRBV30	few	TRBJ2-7	TGTGCCTGGAGTTTCCCTGGGGCCTACGAGCAGTACTTC	CAWSFPGAYEQYF
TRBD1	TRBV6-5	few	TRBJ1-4	TGTGCCAGCAGTTCCGACAGGGGAGCTGAAAAACTGTTTTTT	CASSSDRGAEKLFF